These 11 T cell receptor beta chains came from one sample sequenced in a study of blood T cell repertoires in COVID-19. Data came from immunoSEQ multiplex PCR; TCRdb stores just in-frame clones and leaves some out. The data contain some 250,000 clones, nearly 90% of them seen just once; the ten biggest clones take up around 4.2%. The specimen was PBMCs or T cells enriched from blood (not recorded which). These receptors were obtained from a woman between 25 and 40 years old with acute COVID-19.

Only a few counts were recorded for this clone. The V gene is TRBV15, the J gene TRBJ1-5; TRBD1 agrees at 8 bases. Losses at the gene ends were 3 bases for V and 7 bases for J; bases not matched to a gene: 5. This CDR3 spans 14 amino acids. Germline CDR1 reads LNHNV; CDR2 reads YYDKDF (reference sequence). In DNA form, the CDR3 reads TGTGCCACCAGCAGGGACAGGGAGGTACAGCCCCAGCATTTT. Translated, it gives CATSRDREVQPQHF.

This rearrangement joins TRBV7-8 to TRBJ1-5, with D possibly matching TRBD1 (5 bases). This CDR3 comprises 18 residues. Germline assignment: CDR1 SGHVS and CDR2 FQNEAQ. V was cut by 2 bases and J by 2 bases, with 19 bases left in between. The CDR3 DNA follows: TGTGCCAGCAGCTTACGAGCGGGGCAGGGTCTCGGCAATCAGCCCCAGCATTTT. Amino acid sequence: CASSLRAGQGLGNQPQHF.

This clone was found once. This rearrangement joins TRBV7-9 to TRBJ1-5; 8 bases map to TRBD1. Germline CDR1 reads SEHNR; CDR2 reads FQNEAQ (reference sequence). The CDR3 totals 15 residues. With V trimmed by 1 base and J by 5 bases, 4 bases remained unmatched. The CDR3 loop is CASSLGQGLDQPQHF. The CDR3 region has the DNA TGTGCCAGCAGCTTAGGACAGGGGCTGGATCAGCCCCAGCATTTT.

The rearrangement joins TRBV5-5 to TRBJ1-6, with no clear D. Germline CDR1 and CDR2: SGHKS and YYEKEE (reference sequence). The V end lost 2 bases, the J end lost 7 bases, and 10 bases lay between the germline ends. The CDR3 contains 14 residues. CDR3 nucleotides: TGTGCCAGCAGCTTCCAGGTTACCAATTCACCCCTCCACTTT. Protein sequence: CASSFQVTNSPLHF.

The chain employs TRBV30 and TRBJ2-5; D may be TRBD1 (5 bases). The CDR3 sequence is 16 residues long. The V gene's germline CDR1 is GTSNPN and CDR2 SVGIG (reference sequence). V lost 4 bases and J lost 5, with 23 bases in between. This CDR3 reads CAWTPAGFDIGETQYF. DNA for the CDR3: TGTGCCTGGACCCCGGCAGGGTTTGATATTGGGGAGACCCAGTACTTC. Using reference TRBV30 and TRBJ2-5 for the parts outside the CDR3, the full variable domain is SQTIHQWPATLVQPVGSPLSLECTVEGTSNPNLYWYRQAAGRGLQLLFYSVGIGQISSEVPQNLSASRPQDRQFILSSKKLLLSDSGFYLCAWTPAGFDIGETQYFGPGTRLLVL.

DNA of the CDR3: TGCGCCAGCAGCTTGGATGGGGGCGGGTACAATGAGCAGTTCTTC. This sequence encodes CASSLDGGGYNEQFF. V is TRBV5-1 and J is TRBJ2-1; D might be TRBD1 (6 bases). The V gene's germline CDR1 is SGHRS and CDR2 YFSETQ. The V and J ends lost 0 bases and 4 bases respectively, with 11 bases between them. The CDR3 is 15 amino acids. Full variable domain (rest looked up from reference TRBV5-1 and TRBJ2-1): KAGVTQTPRYLIKTRGQQVTLSCSPISGHRSVSWYQQTPGQGLQFLFEYFSETQRNKGNFPGRFSGRQFSNSRSEMNVSTLELGDSALYLCASSLDGGGYNEQFFGPGTRLTVL.

As to this clone: At one end the junction does not follow the germline gene, possibly because of a read error. The rearrangement joins TRBV29-1 to TRBJ2-7, with 11 positions matching TRBD1. CDR1 SQVTM and CDR2 ANQGSEA come from the germline V gene. The CDR3 spans 11 residues. The CDR3 bases are TGCAGCGTGTTCGGGACAGGGGGTTTCCTCTTC. This gives the protein CSVFGTGGFLF.

The CDR3 DNA follows: TGCGCCAGCAGCCAAGGGACAGCTCTCCGACACTACGAGCAGTACTTC. Encoded protein: CASSQGTALRHYEQYF. V and J are TRBV4-1 and TRBJ2-7, with D possibly TRBD1 on 6 matching bases. This CDR3 comprises 16 residues. With 1 base removed from V and 3 bases from J, the gap between germline ends came to 16 bases. Per germline, CDR1 MGHRA and CDR2 YSYEKL.

This chain links TRBV5-6 with TRBJ1-4; 8 bases align to TRBD1. Trimming removed 4 bases from V and 0 bases from J; junction bases left unmatched: 8. From germline, CDR1 is SGHDT and CDR2 YYEEEE. The CDR3 has 17 amino acids. The CDR3 DNA is TGTGCCAGCAGCGATGGACAGGGTTTGGCAACTAATGAAAAACTGTTTTTT. It is translated as CASSDGQGLATNEKLFF.

The chain recombines TRBV2 with TRBJ1-2; D is possibly TRBD1 (6 bases). The germline gives CDR1 SNHLY, CDR2 FYNNEI. The V end was cut by 7 bases, the J end by 8 bases, with 8 bases between. The CDR3 is 10 amino acids. In DNA form, the CDR3 reads TGTGCCAGCACAGGGGACGGCTACACCTTC. Protein product: CASTGDGYTF.

The sample holds a few counts of this clone. The chain carries TRBV3-1 (or the pseudogene TRBV3-2) and TRBJ1-2; no firm D call. V gave up 1 base and J gave up 5 bases, with 8 bases separating them. This CDR3 region has 13 residues. Looked up from germline, CDR1 is LGHDT and CDR2 is YNNKEL (reference sequence). In DNA, the CDR3 is TGTGCCAGCAGCCAAGTTGGGCCTTATGGCTACACCTTC. Its protein is CASSQVGPYGYTF.